The 14 T cell receptor beta chains presented below share a single source sample, sequenced in a study of T cell changes during pregnancy in multiple sclerosis. Sequenced by immunoSEQ multiplex PCR; TCRdb stores in-frame clones only, minus some. The table lists just over 50,000 clones, about nine tenths of them singletons. The material was CD4+ T cells from peripheral blood mononuclear cells, obtained after pregnancy. These receptors all come from a female donor with multiple sclerosis, enrolled in a pregnancy study.

The J gene is TRBJ2-1, the V gene TRBV2; 12 bases are a match to TRBD2. Germline CDR1 reads SNHLY; CDR2 reads FYNNEI. Trimming at V came to 6 bases and at J to 0 bases, leaving 18 bases not matched to a gene. The CDR3 runs to 21 residues. CDR3 in amino acids: CASRPSGGLAGPSISYNEQFF. Here the CDR3 DNA reads TGTGCCAGCAGACCCTCTGGGGGACTAGCGGGCCCTTCCATCTCCTACAATGAGCAGTTCTTC.

The V gene is TRBV4-2, the J gene TRBJ2-7; 9 bases match TRBD1. Looked up from germline, CDR1 is LGHNA and CDR2 is YNFKEQ. This CDR3 spans 15 amino acids. The trim removed 4 bases at V and 3 bases at J, leaving 7 bases unmatched. The CDR3 DNA sequence: TGTGCCAGCAGCCTTGAAAGACAGGGGGTCTACGAGCAGTACTTC. Amino acid sequence: CASSLERQGVYEQYF.

V and J are TRBV18 and TRBJ2-7; 8 bases are shared with TRBD1. Germline assignment: CDR1 KGHSH and CDR2 LQKENI. The CDR3 loop spans 15 amino acids. Trimming at V came to 4 bases and at J to 5 bases, leaving 10 bases not matched to a gene. CDR3 coding DNA: TGTGCCAGCTCACTACAGGGGGGCCCGAGGAACGAGCAGTACTTC. This translates into CASSLQGGPRNEQYF.

CDR3 residues: CASSPQGNQPQHF. CDR3 nucleotides: TGTGCCAGCTCACCCCAGGGAAATCAGCCCCAGCATTTT. This sequence joins TRBV18 and TRBJ1-5, with a weak D call TRBD1 (5 bases). Germline CDR1 reads KGHSH; CDR2 reads LQKENI. The CDR3 length is 13 residues. With 3 bases removed from V and 4 bases from J, the gap between germline ends came to 7 bases.

The chain couples TRBV18 to TRBJ2-3; D remains unclear. Germline V lookup: CDR1 KGHSH, CDR2 LQKENI. CDR3 length equals 12 residues. Deletions cut 2 bases from V and 4 bases from J, with 4 bases between. In nucleotides, the CDR3 is TGTGCCAGCTCACCAGGCCCAGATACGCAGTATTTT. Amino acid sequence: CASSPGPDTQYF. The complete variable domain, with remaining parts taken from reference TRBV18 and TRBJ2-3, reads NAGVMQNPRHLVRRRGQEARLRCSPMKGHSHVYWYRQLPEEGLKFMVYLQKENIIDESGMPKERFSAEFPKEGPSILRIQQVVRGDSAAYFCASSPGPDTQYFGPGTRLTVL.

The CDR3 DNA is TGTGCCAGCAGCCAAGAACTGGGGGCAAGGGTGCAGTTCTTC. It translates to CASSQELGARVQFF. The chain recombines TRBV14 with TRBJ2-1, with a tentative D call TRBD1 (6 bases). This CDR3 contains 14 residues. Germline V CDR1 and CDR2: SGHDN, FVKESK. Trimming cost V 0 bases and J 12 bases, with 15 bases left between them.

This chain links TRBV6-6 with TRBJ2-7, with 11 nucleotides matching TRBD1. The V gene's germline CDR1 is MNHNY and CDR2 SVGAGI (reference sequence). This CDR3 region has 13 residues. V dropped 8 bases and J dropped 4; count of bases not matched to a gene: 4. CDR3 sequence: CASLDRGRYEQYF. The CDR3 DNA is TGTGCCAGCCTGGACAGGGGGCGATACGAGCAGTACTTC.

V gene TRBV7-9 combines with J gene TRBJ2-1, with no clear D. Germline CDR1 SEHNR, CDR2 FQNEAQ (reference sequence). V was clipped by 1 base and J by 6 bases, with 4 bases between them. The CDR3 sequence is 12 residues long. CDR3 coding DNA: TGTGCCAGCAGCTTAGTCCTCAATGAGCAGTTCTTC. This translates into CASSLVLNEQFF.

The table lists this clone with a count of one. This chain joins TRBV27 and TRBJ2-1; no firm D call. This CDR3 comprises 15 residues. In germline, CDR1 is MNHEY, CDR2 SMNVEV (reference sequence). Trimming removed 8 bases at V and 4 bases at J, with 18 bases between. CDR3 sequence reads: CASSHRRVPYNEQFF. As DNA, the CDR3 is TGTGCCAGCTCCCACCGCCGCGTGCCGTACAATGAGCAGTTCTTC.

The sample holds one count of this clone. The V call is TRBV6-5, the J call TRBJ2-7, with 7 bases aligning to TRBD1. Germline CDR1 reads MNHEY; CDR2 reads SVGAGI. The length of the CDR3 is 16 residues. V was clipped by 0 bases and J by 0 bases; unmatched bases: 5. The CDR3 DNA reads TGTGCCAGCAGTTACTCCGGGACAGCGAGCTCCTACGAGCAGTACTTC. It is translated as CASSYSGTASSYEQYF.

CDR3 bases: TGTGCCAGCAGCGTAGCTGACAGGGCCACCTATGGCTACACCTTC. Translation gives CASSVADRATYGYTF. The chain uses TRBV9 and TRBJ1-2, with TRBD1 matching over 7 bases. V was pared by 0 bases and J by 4 bases, with 6 bases of the junction left unmatched. The CDR3 runs to 15 residues. Germline CDR1 reads SGDLS; CDR2 reads YYNGEE.

This sequence joins TRBV25-1 and TRBJ1-5, with 7 positions matching TRBD1. J gave up 0 bases and V 3 bases, and 8 bases lay outside the gene matches. The germline V gene has CDR1 MGHDK and CDR2 SYGVNS. This CDR3 has 17 residues. The DNA of the CDR3 is TGTGCCAGCAGTGATTCTCGAACAGGGGTTAGCAATCAGCCCCAGCATTTT. Its protein product is CASSDSRTGVSNQPQHF.

The chain employs TRBV14 and TRBJ2-1; 7 nucleotides line up with TRBD2. Per germline, CDR1 SGHDN and CDR2 FVKESK. The CDR3 totals 16 residues. The V gene end was trimmed by 4 bases and the J gene end by 5 bases; junction bases not matched to a gene: 11. The CDR3 DNA sequence: TGTGCCAGCAGCCTGCCGGGCGGGAGAAAGAACAATGAGCAGTTCTTC. It translates to CASSLPGGRKNNEQFF.

This clone was found a few times. The CDR3 DNA reads TGTGCCAGTAGTGCGCAGGGGGGCACTGAAGCTTTCTTT. Its translation is CASSAQGGTEAFF. The gene calls are TRBV19 and TRBJ1-1, with 7 bases fitting TRBD1. This CDR3 has 13 residues. Losses at the gene ends were 5 bases for V and 4 bases for J; bases not matched to a gene: 4. Germline V gene lookup returns CDR1 LNHDA and CDR2 SQIVND (reference sequence).